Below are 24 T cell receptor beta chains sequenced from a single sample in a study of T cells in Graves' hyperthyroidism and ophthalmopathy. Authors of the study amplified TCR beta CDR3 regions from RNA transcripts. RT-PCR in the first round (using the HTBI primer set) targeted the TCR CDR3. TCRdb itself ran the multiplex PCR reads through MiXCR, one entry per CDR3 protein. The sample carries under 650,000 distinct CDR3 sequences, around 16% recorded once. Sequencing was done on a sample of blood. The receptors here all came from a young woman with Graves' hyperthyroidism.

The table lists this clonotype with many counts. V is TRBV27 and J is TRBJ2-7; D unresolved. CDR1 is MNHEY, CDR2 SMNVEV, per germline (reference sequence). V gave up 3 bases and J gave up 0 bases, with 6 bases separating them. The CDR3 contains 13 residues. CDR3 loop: CASSFHSSYEQYF. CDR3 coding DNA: TGTGCCAGCAGTTTCCACAGCTCCTACGAGCAGTACTTC.

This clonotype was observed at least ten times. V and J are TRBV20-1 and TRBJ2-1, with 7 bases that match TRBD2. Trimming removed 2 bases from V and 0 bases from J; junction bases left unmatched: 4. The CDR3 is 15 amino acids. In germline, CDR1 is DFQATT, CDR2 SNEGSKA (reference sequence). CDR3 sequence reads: CSARRWTSSYNEQFF. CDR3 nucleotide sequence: TGCAGTGCTAGAAGGTGGACTAGCTCCTACAATGAGCAGTTCTTC.

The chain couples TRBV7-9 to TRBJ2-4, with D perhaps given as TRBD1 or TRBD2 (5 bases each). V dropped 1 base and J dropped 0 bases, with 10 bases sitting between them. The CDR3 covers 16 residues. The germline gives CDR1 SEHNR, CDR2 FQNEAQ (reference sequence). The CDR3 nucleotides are TGTGCCAGCAGCTTAGGTCGAGGGGCAGCCAAAAACATTCAGTACTTC. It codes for CASSLGRGAAKNIQYF.

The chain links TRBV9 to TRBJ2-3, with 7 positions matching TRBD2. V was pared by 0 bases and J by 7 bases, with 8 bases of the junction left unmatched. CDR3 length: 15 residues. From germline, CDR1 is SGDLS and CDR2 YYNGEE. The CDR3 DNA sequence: TGTGCCAGCAGCGTAGGGGGGACTACCGATAATACGCAGTATTTT. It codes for CASSVGGTTDNTQYF.

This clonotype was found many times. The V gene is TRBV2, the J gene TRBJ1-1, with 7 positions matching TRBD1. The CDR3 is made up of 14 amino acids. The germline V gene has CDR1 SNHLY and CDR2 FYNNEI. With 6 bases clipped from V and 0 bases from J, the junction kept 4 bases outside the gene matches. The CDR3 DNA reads TGTGCCAGCAGCTGGGGACAGATGAACACTGAAGCTTTCTTT. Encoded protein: CASSWGQMNTEAFF.

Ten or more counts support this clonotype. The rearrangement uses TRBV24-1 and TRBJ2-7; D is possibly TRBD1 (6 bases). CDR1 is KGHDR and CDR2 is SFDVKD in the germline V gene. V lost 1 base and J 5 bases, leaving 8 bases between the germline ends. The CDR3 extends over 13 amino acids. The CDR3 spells CATSDFRTDEQYF. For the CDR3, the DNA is TGTGCCACCAGTGATTTCCGGACAGACGAGCAGTACTTC.

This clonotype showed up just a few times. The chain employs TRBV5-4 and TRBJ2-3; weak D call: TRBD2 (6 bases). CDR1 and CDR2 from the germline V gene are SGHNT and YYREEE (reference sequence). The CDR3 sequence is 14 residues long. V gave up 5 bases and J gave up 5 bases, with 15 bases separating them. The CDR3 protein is CASSTGTHRDTQYF. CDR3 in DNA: TGTGCCAGCAGTACCGGGACTCACAGAGATACGCAGTATTTT. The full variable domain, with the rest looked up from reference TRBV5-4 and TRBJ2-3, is ETGVTQSPTHLIKTRGQQVTLRCSSQSGHNTVSWYQQALGQGPQFIFQYYREEENGRGNFPPRFSGLQFPNYSSELNVNALELDDSALYLCASSTGTHRDTQYFGPGTRLTVL.

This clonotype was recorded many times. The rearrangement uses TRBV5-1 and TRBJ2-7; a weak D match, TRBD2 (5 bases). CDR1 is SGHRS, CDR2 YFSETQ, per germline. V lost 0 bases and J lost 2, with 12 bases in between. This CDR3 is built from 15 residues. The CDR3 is CASSLGGSGPYEQYF. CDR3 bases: TGCGCCAGCAGCTTGGGAGGCAGCGGACCCTACGAGCAGTACTTC.

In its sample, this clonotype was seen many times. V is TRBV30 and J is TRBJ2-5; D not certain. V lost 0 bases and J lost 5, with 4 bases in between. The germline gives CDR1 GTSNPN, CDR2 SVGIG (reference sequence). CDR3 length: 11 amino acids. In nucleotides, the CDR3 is TGTGCCTGGAGTGTACAGGAGACCCAGTACTTC. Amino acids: CAWSVQETQYF.

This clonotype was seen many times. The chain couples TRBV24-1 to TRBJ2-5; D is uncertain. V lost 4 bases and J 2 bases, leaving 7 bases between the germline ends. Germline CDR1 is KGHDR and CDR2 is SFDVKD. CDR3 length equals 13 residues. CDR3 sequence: CATSEGKQETQYF. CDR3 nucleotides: TGTGCCACCAGTGAGGGGAAGCAAGAGACCCAGTACTTC.

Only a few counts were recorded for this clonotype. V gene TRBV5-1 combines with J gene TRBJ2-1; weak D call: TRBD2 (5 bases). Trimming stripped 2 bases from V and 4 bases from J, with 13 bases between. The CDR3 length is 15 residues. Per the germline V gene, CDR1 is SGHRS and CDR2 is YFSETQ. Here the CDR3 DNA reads TGCGCCAGCAGCTTACTAGGTGAGAAATACAATGAGCAGTTCTTC. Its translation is CASSLLGEKYNEQFF.

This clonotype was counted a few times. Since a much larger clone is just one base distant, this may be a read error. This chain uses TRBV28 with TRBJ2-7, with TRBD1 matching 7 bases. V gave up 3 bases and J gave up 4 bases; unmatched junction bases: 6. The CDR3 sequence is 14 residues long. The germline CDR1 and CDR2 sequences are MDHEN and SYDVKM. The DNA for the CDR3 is TGTGCCAGCAGTTTGAGGGGGCCAAGGTACGAGCAGTACTTC. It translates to CASSLRGPRYEQYF.

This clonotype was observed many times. The CDR3 reads CASSLLRDGPYEQYF. DNA for the CDR3: TGTGCCAGCAGCTTGTTACGGGACGGACCCTACGAGCAGTACTTC. The chain employs TRBV7-9 and TRBJ2-7; D possibly matches TRBD1 or TRBD2 (5 bases each). Germline V CDR1 and CDR2: SEHNR, FQNEAQ (reference sequence). V lost 3 bases to trimming and J lost 2 bases, with 14 bases between them. The length of the CDR3 is 15 residues.

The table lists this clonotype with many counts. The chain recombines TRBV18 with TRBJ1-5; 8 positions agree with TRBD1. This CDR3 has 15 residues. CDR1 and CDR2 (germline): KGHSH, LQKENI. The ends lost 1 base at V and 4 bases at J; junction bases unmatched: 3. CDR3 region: CASSPQGQENQPQHF. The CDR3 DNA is TGTGCCAGCTCACCACAGGGACAGGAGAATCAGCCCCAGCATTTT.

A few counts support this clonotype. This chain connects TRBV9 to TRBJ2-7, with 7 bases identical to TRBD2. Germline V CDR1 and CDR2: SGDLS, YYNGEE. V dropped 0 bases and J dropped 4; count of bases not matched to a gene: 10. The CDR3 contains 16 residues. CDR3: CASSVASTSARYEQYF. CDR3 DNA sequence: TGTGCCAGCAGCGTAGCGTCTACTAGCGCTAGGTACGAGCAGTACTTC.

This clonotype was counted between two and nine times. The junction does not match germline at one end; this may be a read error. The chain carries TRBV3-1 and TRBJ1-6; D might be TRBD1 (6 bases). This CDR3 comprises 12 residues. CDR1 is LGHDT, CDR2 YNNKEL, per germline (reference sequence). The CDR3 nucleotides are TGTGCCAGCTCGGGGGCCAATTCGCCCCTCCACTTT. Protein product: CASSGANSPLHF.

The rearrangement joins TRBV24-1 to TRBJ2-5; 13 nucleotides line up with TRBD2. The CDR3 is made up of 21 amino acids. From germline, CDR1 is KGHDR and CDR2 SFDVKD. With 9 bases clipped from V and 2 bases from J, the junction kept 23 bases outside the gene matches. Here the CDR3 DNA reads TGTGCCACCTCAGGCCGAAGGCCGTTGACTAGCGGGAGGCTCATACAAGAGACCCAGTACTTC. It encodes CATSGRRPLTSGRLIQETQYF.

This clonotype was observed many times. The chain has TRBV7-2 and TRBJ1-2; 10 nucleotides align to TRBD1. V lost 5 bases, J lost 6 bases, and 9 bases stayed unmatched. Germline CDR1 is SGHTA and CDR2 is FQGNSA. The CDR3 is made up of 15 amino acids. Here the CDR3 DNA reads TGTGCCAGCAGCCAACGACAGGGGGCGCATCATGGCTACACCTTC. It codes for CASSQRQGAHHGYTF.

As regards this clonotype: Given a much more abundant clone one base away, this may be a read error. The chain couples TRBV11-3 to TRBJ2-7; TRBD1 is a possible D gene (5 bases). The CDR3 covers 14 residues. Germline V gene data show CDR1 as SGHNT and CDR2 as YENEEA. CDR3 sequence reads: CASSLRERSYEQHF. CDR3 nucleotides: TGTGCCAGCAGCCTCAGGGAAAGGTCCTACGAGCAGCACTTC.

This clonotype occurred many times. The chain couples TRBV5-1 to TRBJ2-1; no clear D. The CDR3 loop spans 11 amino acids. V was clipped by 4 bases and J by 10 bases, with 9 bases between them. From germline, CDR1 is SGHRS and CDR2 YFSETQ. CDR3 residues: CASSQDGEQFF. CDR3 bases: TGCGCCAGCAGCCAGGACGGAGAGCAGTTCTTC.

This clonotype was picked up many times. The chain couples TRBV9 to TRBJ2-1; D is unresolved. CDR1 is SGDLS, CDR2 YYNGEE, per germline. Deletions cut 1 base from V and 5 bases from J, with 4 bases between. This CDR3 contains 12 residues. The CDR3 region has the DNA TGTGCCAGCAGCGTACCCGACAATGAGCAGTTCTTC. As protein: CASSVPDNEQFF.

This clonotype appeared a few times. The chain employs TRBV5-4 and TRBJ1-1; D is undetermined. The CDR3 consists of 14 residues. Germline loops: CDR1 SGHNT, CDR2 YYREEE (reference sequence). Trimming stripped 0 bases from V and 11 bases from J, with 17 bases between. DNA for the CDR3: TGTGCCAGCAGCTTGGATGGGCCAGATCGGGAGGCTTTCTTT. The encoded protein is CASSLDGPDREAFF.

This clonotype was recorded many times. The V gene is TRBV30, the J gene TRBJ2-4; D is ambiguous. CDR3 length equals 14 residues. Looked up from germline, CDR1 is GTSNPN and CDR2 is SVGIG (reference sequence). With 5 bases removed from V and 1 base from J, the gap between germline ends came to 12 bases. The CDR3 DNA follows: TGTGCCTGGTGTCGGACGGAGGCCAAAAACATTCAGTACTTC. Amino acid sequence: CAWCRTEAKNIQYF.

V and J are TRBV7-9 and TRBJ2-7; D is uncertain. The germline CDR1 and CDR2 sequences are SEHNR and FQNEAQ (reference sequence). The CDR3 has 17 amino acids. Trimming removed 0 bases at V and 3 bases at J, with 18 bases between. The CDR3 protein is CASSLAPRAVALYEQYF. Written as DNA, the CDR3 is TGTGCCAGCAGCTTAGCCCCACGAGCCGTAGCCCTCTACGAGCAGTACTTC.